This T cell receptor (beta chain) was sequenced during a study of regulatory T cells in long-lasting Graves disease. Looking at the study overall: Graves' patients who were just diagnosed had used antithyroid drugs for under 3 months.

Researchers made TCR beta libraries by using iRepertoire HTBI primers and running Arm-PCR on CDR3 regions. MiXCR, run by TCRdb on the multiplex PCR reads, gives a single entry per CDR3 protein. The profile covers about 450,000 distinct CDR3 sequences, with 14% appearing a single time and approximately 19% taken by the ten largest. Between the trimmed V and J ends, which lost 1 base and 5 bases, there was a span of 15 bases. The CDR3 is made up of 15 amino acids. In germline, CDR1 is LGHDT, CDR2 YNNKEL (reference sequence). Stated time point: newly diagnosed GD, antithyroid drugs for less than 3 months. PBMCs were the source of the RNA used for TCR sequencing. American Thyroid Association guidelines defined how Graves' disease was diagnosed. This clonotype was found a few times. This sample was shared with a second study, whose subject was T cells in Graves' hyperthyroidism and ophthalmopathy. That source adds: The TCR CDR3 first-round RT-PCR relied on the HTBI primer set.

The rearrangement uses TRBV3-1 and TRBJ2-7; weak D call: TRBD2 (8 bases). The sequences come from peripheral blood mononuclear cells (PBMCs), collected at new diagnosis, from a patient treated with antithyroid drugs. The clonotype comes from a woman aged 45-59 years with Graves disease. The CDR3 protein is CASSQVVSGTDEQYF. CDR3 nucleotide sequence: TGTGCCAGCAGCCAAGTGGTTAGCGGGACAGACGAGCAGTACTTC.